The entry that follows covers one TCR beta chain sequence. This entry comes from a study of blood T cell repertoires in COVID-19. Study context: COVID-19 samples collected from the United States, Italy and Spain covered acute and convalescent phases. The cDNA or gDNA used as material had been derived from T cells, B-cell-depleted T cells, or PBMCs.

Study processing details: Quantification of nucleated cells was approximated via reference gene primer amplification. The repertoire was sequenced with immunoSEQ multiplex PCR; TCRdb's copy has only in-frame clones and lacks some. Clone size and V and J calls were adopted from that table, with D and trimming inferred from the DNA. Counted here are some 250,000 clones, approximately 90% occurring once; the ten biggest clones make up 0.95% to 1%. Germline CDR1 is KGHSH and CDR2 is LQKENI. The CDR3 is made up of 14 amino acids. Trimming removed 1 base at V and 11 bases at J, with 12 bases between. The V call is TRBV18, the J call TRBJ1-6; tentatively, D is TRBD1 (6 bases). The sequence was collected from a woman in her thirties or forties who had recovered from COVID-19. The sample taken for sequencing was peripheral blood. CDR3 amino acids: CASSPRTVVTPLHF. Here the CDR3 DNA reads TGTGCCAGCTCACCACGGACAGTGGTCACACCCCTCCACTTT.